One sample yielded the 2 T cell receptor beta chains listed below, sequenced in a study of CD8 T cells in Susac syndrome. RNA, at about 0.45 to 1 ug, was reverse transcribed with random hexamers. TCRdb re-analysed the immunoSEQ multiplex PCR reads in MiXCR, keeping a single row per CDR3 protein. The sample holds around 150,000 distinct CDR3 sequences; 85% to 95% are singletons and the top ten take around 0.13%. The specimen was CD4+ T cells from PBMCs. The source of these receptors is a human donor in good health.

CDR3 DNA sequence: TGCAGCGTTGTACAGGGTGGGAACACTGAAGCTTTCTTT. Translation gives CSVVQGGNTEAFF. J is TRBJ1-1 and V is TRBV29-1, with a weak D call TRBD1 (6 bases). Germline values: CDR1 SQVTM, CDR2 ANQGSEA. V was shortened by 4 bases and J by 1 base, with 10 bases between the two germline ends. The CDR3 contains 13 residues.

V and J are TRBV5-1 and TRBJ2-7; 10 nucleotides agree with TRBD1. V gave up 3 bases and J gave up 4 bases; unmatched junction bases: 4. The CDR3 extends over 14 amino acids. Germline V gene data show CDR1 as SGHRS and CDR2 as YFSETQ. CDR3 sequence: CASSWGQGSYEQYF. CDR3 sequence (DNA): TGCGCCAGCAGCTGGGGACAGGGGTCGTACGAGCAGTACTTC.